This TCR beta chain was recorded in a study of T cell repertoires in cytomegalovirus infection. This CDR3 is 14 amino acids long. Germline V gene data show CDR1 as SGHVS and CDR2 as FQNEAQ. Trimming removed 4 bases from V and 1 base from J; junction bases left unmatched: 1. In its sample, this clonotype was seen many times. TCRdb itself ran the reads through MiXCR, one entry per CDR3 protein. This sample has under 800,000 distinct CDR3 sequences; 20% to 25% occur once, and the top ten carry roughly 8%. The clonotype comes from a human donor in good health (CMV status not recorded). Some clones in this sample may be carry-over from other donors' samples. The rearrangement links TRBV7-8 to TRBJ1-5; TRBD1 matches 7 bases. The sample taken for sequencing was CD8+ T cells from PBMCs. For the CDR3, the DNA is TGTGCCAGCAGCTCAGGGGGAAGCAATCAGCCCCAGCATTTT. It is translated as CASSSGGSNQPQHF.